This T cell receptor beta chain was captured in a study of control samples from healthy donors and cancer patients. Clones were read by immunoSEQ multiplex PCR, and TCRdb kept only the in-frame ones, dropping some. The data show under 200,000 clones, with around 93% seen just once and over 3.5% held by the top ten. Between the trimmed V and J ends, which lost 2 bases and 6 bases, there was a span of 13 bases. CDR3 length equals 15 residues. Per the germline V gene, CDR1 is KGHSH and CDR2 is LQKENI. The chain couples TRBV18 to TRBJ2-2; D may correspond to TRBD1 or TRBD2 (5 bases each). This sequence originates from a woman in her fifties or sixties in good health. The sample consisted of blood. The CDR3 sequence is CASSPTDSSAGELFF. In DNA form, the CDR3 reads TGTGCCAGCTCACCAACCGACAGTAGCGCCGGGGAGCTGTTTTTT.